Each of the 17 T cell receptor beta chains below was sequenced from the same sample in a study of blood T cell repertoires in COVID-19. Here immunoSEQ multiplex PCR was the method, and the copy in TCRdb shows in-frame clones only, minus some. The table has tens of thousands of clones, over 80% seen once; the top ten hold about 1.6%. What was sequenced was peripheral blood. These receptors were collected from a man aged 45-60 years with acute or convalescent COVID-19.

This clone was observed a handful of times. This rearrangement joins TRBV4-3 to TRBJ2-2; D is perhaps TRBD1 (5 bases). The germline gives CDR1 LGHNA, CDR2 YSLEER. CDR3 size: 17 residues. The V and J ends lost 1 base and 4 bases respectively, with 16 bases between them. The CDR3, as DNA: TGCGCCAGCAGCCAAGCTGGGGCAGGCCGAGGCACCGGGGAGCTGTTTTTT. Translation gives CASSQAGAGRGTGELFF.

The chain joins TRBV30 to TRBJ1-5; TRBD1 agrees at 7 bases. J was trimmed by 2 bases and V by 3 bases; bases with no gene match: 7. The CDR3 contains 15 residues. CDR1 GTSNPN and CDR2 SVGIG come from the germline V gene (reference sequence). Written as DNA, the CDR3 is TGTGCCTGGAGGTCCGACAGGGTGCGCAATCAGCCCCAGCATTTT. Residues: CAWRSDRVRNQPQHF.

The chain couples TRBV3-1 (or the pseudogene TRBV3-2) to TRBJ2-5, with D maybe TRBD1 (6 bases). V was clipped by 3 bases and J by 8 bases, with 22 bases between them. The CDR3 is 16 amino acids. The germline gives CDR1 LGHDT, CDR2 YNNKEL (reference sequence). The CDR3 reads CASSQWGRGRGVTQYF. The CDR3 bases are TGTGCCAGCAGCCAGTGGGGCAGGGGAAGGGGAGTAACCCAGTACTTC.

The V and J genes are TRBV12-3 or TRBV12-4 and TRBJ2-2, with D possibly TRBD2 on 6 matching bases. The CDR3 totals 13 residues. V shed 5 bases and J shed 7 bases, with 11 bases lying between them. The DNA for the CDR3 is TGTGCCAGCAGTCGACTAGTGTACGGGGAGCTGTTTTTT. It translates to CASSRLVYGELFF.

The chain couples TRBV7-2 to TRBJ2-6, with 8 bases matching TRBD1. Looked up from germline, CDR1 is SGHTA and CDR2 is FQGNSA. This CDR3 is built from 15 residues. V was pared by 4 bases and J by 2 bases, with 1 base of the junction left unmatched. For the CDR3, the DNA is TGTGCCAGCAGCTCGACAGGGGCTGGGGCCAACGTCCTGACTTTC. Amino acid sequence: CASSSTGAGANVLTF.

The chain links TRBV2 to TRBJ1-1; D gene uncertain. V was clipped by 8 bases and J by 5 bases, with 9 bases between them. CDR1 and CDR2 from the germline V gene are SNHLY and FYNNEI. The CDR3 has 11 residues. The chain's CDR3 is CASLRWTEAFF. CDR3 nucleotides: TGTGCCAGCCTCCGGTGGACTGAAGCTTTCTTT.

The chain is built from TRBV7-9 and TRBJ2-7, with TRBD1 matching over 7 bases. The CDR3 extends over 16 amino acids. V gave up 5 bases and J gave up 0 bases; unmatched junction bases: 10. Germline values: CDR1 SEHNR, CDR2 FQNEAQ (reference sequence). The chain's CDR3 is CASSRRQGPLSYEQYF. The CDR3, as DNA: TGTGCCAGCAGCCGGAGACAGGGCCCCCTCTCCTACGAGCAGTACTTC.

This chain uses TRBV3-1 (or the pseudogene TRBV3-2) with TRBJ2-7; 7 bases agree with TRBD1. The CDR3 covers 13 residues. Germline-derived CDR1 and CDR2 are LGHDT and YNNKEL (reference sequence). Trimming removed 3 bases from V and 6 bases from J; junction bases left unmatched: 5. This CDR3 is CASSQGQFTEQYF. CDR3 coding DNA: TGTGCCAGCAGCCAGGGACAGTTTACCGAGCAGTACTTC.

The chain combines TRBV18 with TRBJ1-2, with unresolved D. The CDR3 spans 12 residues. Germline V gene lookup returns CDR1 KGHSH and CDR2 LQKENI. The V and J ends lost 2 bases and 6 bases respectively, with 7 bases between them. CDR3 DNA: TGTGCCAGCTCACCATGGGGAGATGGCTACACCTTC. Translation gives CASSPWGDGYTF.

CDR3 residues: CAGSLQGNEQFF. CDR3 DNA: TGTGCCGGCTCCTTACAGGGCAATGAGCAGTTCTTC. V usage is TRBV30 and J usage is TRBJ2-1; D might be TRBD1 (6 bases). V lost 8 bases and J lost 6, with 14 bases in between. CDR3 length: 12 residues. Germline V gives CDR1 GTSNPN, CDR2 SVGIG (reference sequence).

The rearrangement links TRBV28 to TRBJ2-7, with TRBD1 matching over 7 bases. V was clipped by 7 bases and J by 5 bases; unmatched bases: 17. Per the germline V gene, CDR1 is MDHEN and CDR2 is SYDVKM. CDR3 size: 16 residues. As DNA, the CDR3 is TGTGCCAGCACTGAGGGGGCAGTCCTTATATCTCACGAGCAGTACTTC. It specifies CASTEGAVLISHEQYF.

The genes are TRBV12-2 and TRBJ2-5; TRBD1 is the table's D call and was not checked against the DNA. TRBV12-2 is annotated as a pseudogene. This CDR3 has 14 residues. In DNA form, the CDR3 reads TGTGCAAGTCGTCCCCGTTGCAGGGTCGAGACCCAGTACTTC. The encoded protein is CASRPRCRVETQYF.

This clone was seen only once. This chain uses TRBV6-2 or TRBV6-3 with TRBJ2-7; TRBD1 matches at 10 bases. V lost 5 bases to trimming and J lost 6 bases; unmatched junction nucleotides: 7. Germline V gives CDR1 MNHEY, CDR2 SVGEGT. The CDR3 consists of 14 residues. In DNA, the CDR3 is TGTGCCAGCAGTCATTCGGGACAGGGGTTCGAGCAGTACTTC. It yields the protein CASSHSGQGFEQYF.

This chain uses TRBV14 with TRBJ2-1; no clear D. Germline V gene data show CDR1 as SGHDN and CDR2 as FVKESK. There are 16 residues in the CDR3. Trimming removed 0 bases at V and 3 bases at J, with 12 bases between. The CDR3 bases are TGTGCCAGCAGCCAAGATCTAGTTTCGTTCTACAATGAGCAGTTCTTC. Protein: CASSQDLVSFYNEQFF.

The chain uses TRBV29-1 and TRBJ2-5, with TRBD2 identical over 11 bases. Trimming took 4 bases from V and 4 from J; bases not matched to a gene: 17. CDR1 and CDR2 from the germline V gene are SQVTM and ANQGSEA. CDR3 length: 18 amino acids. CDR3 sequence reads: CSVVGLSGTSGRGETQYF. The DNA of the CDR3 is TGCAGCGTTGTAGGCCTCTCCGGGACTAGCGGTCGGGGAGAGACCCAGTACTTC.

The genes are TRBV19 and TRBJ1-2; D possibly corresponds to TRBD1 (6 bases). The CDR3 has 14 residues. Germline assignment: CDR1 LNHDA and CDR2 SQIVND (reference sequence). The ends were cut back, 11 bases at V and 4 bases at J, with 20 bases in the middle. CDR3 loop: CAAQRGANTYGYTF. CDR3 DNA sequence: TGTGCCGCCCAACGGGGGGCGAATACCTATGGCTACACCTTC.

The chain joins TRBV2 to TRBJ2-2; D is unclear. This CDR3 has 15 residues. Germline V CDR1 and CDR2: SNHLY, FYNNEI. V lost 2 bases, J lost 8 bases, and 15 bases lay in between. CDR3 DNA sequence: TGTGCCAGCAGTGAAAATCAAGCAACCCGGGGGGAGCTGTTTTTT. Translating it yields CASSENQATRGELFF. The whole variable domain, remainder taken from reference TRBV2 and TRBJ2-2, is EPEVTQTPSHQVTQMGQEVILRCVPISNHLYFYWYRQILGQKVEFLVSFYNNEISEKSEIFDDQFSVERPDGSNFTLKIRSTKLEDSAMYFCASSENQATRGELFFGEGSRLTVL.